This T cell receptor (beta chain) was identified during a study of blood T cell repertoires in COVID-19. Study background: Donors in the United States, Italy and Spain gave samples during acute or convalescent COVID-19.

Enrolled during active infection, Seattle patients were then followed longitudinally. This CDR3 has 14 residues. The J segment lost 9 bases and the V segment lost 1 base, leaving 6 bases of the junction unmatched. Germline V gives CDR1 SGHNT, CDR2 YYREEE (reference sequence). In the study's own analysis: Amplification of reference gene primers was used by the study to estimate nucleated cell counts. Data came from immunoSEQ multiplex PCR; TCRdb stores just in-frame clones and leaves some out. That table furnishes V, J and clone size, whereas the DNA furnished D and trimming. The sample includes some 270,000 clones, 90% seen only once; the top ten take roughly 2.2%.

The sample comprised peripheral blood. This receptor was obtained from a woman in her sixties with COVID-19, enrolled during active disease. The chain employs TRBV5-4 and TRBJ2-4, with 8 nucleotides matching TRBD2. In nucleotides, the CDR3 is TGTGCCAGCAGCTTGAGCCTAGCGGGCAGCATTCAGTACTTC. It yields the protein CASSLSLAGSIQYF.